The TCR beta chain under discussion was sequenced for a study of OX40 agonist ivuxolimab in advanced cancers. Across the whole study: Ivuxolimab, an antibody acting as an agonist of OX40 (CD134), was used to treat patients. Among those enrolled, mean age was around 55 years (range about 23 to 79) and 75% to 85% were male.

The CDR3 contains 16 residues. V lost 2 bases and J lost 4; bases outside the gene matches: 8. From germline, CDR1 is MNHNY and CDR2 SVGAGI (reference sequence). Generated by immunoSEQ multiplex PCR, the TCRdb table keeps only in-frame clones and is missing some. Found here are approximately 50,000 clones, 70% to 90% of them singletons; the top ten hold roughly 13%. This sequence originates from an adult with an advanced solid tumor such as melanoma, head and neck, liver or kidney cancer. V gene TRBV6-6 combines with J gene TRBJ2-7, with 10 positions matching TRBD2. Material: CD4+ or CD8+ T cells sorted from blood, obtained in a trial of the OX40 agonist ivuxolimab. DNA for the CDR3: TGTGCCAGCAGTTACCCTTCTAGCGGGAGTCGGTACGAGCAGTACTTC. It translates to CASSYPSSGSRYEQYF.